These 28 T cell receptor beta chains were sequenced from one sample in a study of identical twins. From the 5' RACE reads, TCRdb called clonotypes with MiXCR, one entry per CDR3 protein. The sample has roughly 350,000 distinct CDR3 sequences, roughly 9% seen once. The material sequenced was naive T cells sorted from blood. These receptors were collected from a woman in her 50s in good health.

Here the CDR3 DNA reads TGTGCCAGCAGCTTAGGGGCCGTCCCCTACGAGCAGTACGTC. Amino acid sequence: CASSLGAVPYEQYV. The rearrangement uses TRBV5-6 and TRBJ2-7; TRBD1 is a possible D gene (5 bases). This CDR3 is 14 amino acids long. Per germline, CDR1 SGHDT and CDR2 YYEEEE. V dropped 2 bases and J dropped 2 bases, with 11 bases sitting between them.

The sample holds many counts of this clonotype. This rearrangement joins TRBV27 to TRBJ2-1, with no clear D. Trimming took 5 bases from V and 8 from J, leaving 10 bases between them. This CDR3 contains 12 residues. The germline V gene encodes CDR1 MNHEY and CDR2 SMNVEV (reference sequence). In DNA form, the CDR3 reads TGTGCCAGCAGTCCCAGGATGGATGAGCAGTTCTTC. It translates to CASSPRMDEQFF.

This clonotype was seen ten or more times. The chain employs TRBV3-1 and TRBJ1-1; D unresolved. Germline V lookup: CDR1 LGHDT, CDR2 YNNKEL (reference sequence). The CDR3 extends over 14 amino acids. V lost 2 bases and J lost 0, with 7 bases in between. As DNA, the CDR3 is TGTGCCAGCAGCCAACAGTCCATGAACACTGAAGCTTTCTTT. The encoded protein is CASSQQSMNTEAFF.

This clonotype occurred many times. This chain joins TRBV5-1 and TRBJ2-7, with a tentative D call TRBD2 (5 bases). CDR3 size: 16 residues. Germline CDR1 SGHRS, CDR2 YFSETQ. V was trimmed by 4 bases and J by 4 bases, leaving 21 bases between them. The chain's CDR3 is CASSPIAEDGVYEQYF. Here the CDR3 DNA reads TGCGCCAGCAGCCCAATCGCGGAGGATGGAGTATACGAGCAGTACTTC.

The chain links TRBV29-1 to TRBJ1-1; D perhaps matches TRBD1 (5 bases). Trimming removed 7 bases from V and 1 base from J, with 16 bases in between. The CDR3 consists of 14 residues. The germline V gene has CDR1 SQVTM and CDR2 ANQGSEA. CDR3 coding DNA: TGCAGCGCGGCGACGGGGGTTGGGAACACTGAAGCTTTCTTT. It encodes CSAATGVGNTEAFF.

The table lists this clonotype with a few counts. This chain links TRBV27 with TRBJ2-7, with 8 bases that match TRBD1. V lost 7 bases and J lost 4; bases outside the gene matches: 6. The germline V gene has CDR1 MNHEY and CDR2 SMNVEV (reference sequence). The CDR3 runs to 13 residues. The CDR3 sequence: CASNRQGRYEQYF. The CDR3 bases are TGTGCCAGCAACCGACAGGGGAGGTACGAGCAGTACTTC.

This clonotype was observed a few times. The CDR3 loop reads CASSQGNGRAYNEQFF. In nucleotides, the CDR3 is TGTGCCAGCTCCCAGGGGAACGGGAGAGCGTACAATGAGCAGTTCTTC. The V gene is TRBV18, the J gene TRBJ2-1; either TRBD1 or TRBD2 may supply D (6 bases each). Deletions cut 6 bases from V and 4 bases from J, with 19 bases between. The germline V gene has CDR1 KGHSH and CDR2 LQKENI. This CDR3 is built from 16 residues.

The CDR3, as DNA: TGTGCCAGCAGCCCGAGTCGGGGTGTCAGCTATGGCTACACCTTC. The encoded protein is CASSPSRGVSYGYTF. The chain joins TRBV3-1 to TRBJ1-2; no reliable D call. Germline CDR1 reads LGHDT; CDR2 reads YNNKEL (reference sequence). The length of the CDR3 is 15 residues. V was shortened by 4 bases and J by 4 bases, with 16 bases between the two germline ends.

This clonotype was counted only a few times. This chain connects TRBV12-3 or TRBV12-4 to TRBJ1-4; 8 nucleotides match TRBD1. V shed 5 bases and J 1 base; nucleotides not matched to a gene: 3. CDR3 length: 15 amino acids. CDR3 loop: CASSGDRGTNEKLFF. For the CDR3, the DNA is TGTGCCAGCAGTGGAGACAGGGGAACTAATGAAAAACTGTTTTTT.

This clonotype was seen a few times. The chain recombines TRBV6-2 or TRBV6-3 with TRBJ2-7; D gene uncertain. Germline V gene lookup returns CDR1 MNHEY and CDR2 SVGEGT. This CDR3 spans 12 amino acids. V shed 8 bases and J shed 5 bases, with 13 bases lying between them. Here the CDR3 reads CASRGRHNEQYF. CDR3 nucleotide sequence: TGTGCCAGCCGTGGTCGACACAACGAGCAGTACTTC.

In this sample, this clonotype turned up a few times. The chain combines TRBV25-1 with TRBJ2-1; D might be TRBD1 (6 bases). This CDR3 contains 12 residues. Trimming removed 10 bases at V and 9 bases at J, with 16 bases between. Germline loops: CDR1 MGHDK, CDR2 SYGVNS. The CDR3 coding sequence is TGTGCCACAGTCACAGGGTCCGGTGAGCAGTTCTTC. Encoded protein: CATVTGSGEQFF.

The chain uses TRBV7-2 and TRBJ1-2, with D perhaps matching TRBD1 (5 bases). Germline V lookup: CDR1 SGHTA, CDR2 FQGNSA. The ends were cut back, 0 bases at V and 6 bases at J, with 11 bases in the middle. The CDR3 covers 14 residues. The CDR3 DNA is TGTGCCAGCAGCTTAGCGCAGGGCCGGGATGGCTACACCTTC. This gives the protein CASSLAQGRDGYTF.

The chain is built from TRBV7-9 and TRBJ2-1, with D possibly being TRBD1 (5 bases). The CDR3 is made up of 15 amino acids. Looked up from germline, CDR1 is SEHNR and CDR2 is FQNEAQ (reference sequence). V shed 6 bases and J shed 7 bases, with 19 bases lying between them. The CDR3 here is CASRPPGQNLNEQFF. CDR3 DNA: TGTGCCAGCAGACCACCCGGACAAAACCTTAATGAGCAGTTCTTC.

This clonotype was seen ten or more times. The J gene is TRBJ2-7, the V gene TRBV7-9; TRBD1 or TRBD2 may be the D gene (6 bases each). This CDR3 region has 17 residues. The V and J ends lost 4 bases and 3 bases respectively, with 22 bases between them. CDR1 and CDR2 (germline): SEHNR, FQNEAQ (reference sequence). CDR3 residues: CASSSGAGGIKSYEQYF. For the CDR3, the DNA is TGTGCCAGCAGCTCCGGGGCCGGGGGCATCAAGAGCTACGAGCAGTACTTC.

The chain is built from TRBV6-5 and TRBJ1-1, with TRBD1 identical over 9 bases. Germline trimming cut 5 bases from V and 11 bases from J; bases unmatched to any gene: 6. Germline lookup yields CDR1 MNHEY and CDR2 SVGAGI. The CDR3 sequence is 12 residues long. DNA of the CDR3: TGTGCCAGCAGTGATCCGGGACAGGGTGCTTTCTTT. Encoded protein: CASSDPGQGAFF.

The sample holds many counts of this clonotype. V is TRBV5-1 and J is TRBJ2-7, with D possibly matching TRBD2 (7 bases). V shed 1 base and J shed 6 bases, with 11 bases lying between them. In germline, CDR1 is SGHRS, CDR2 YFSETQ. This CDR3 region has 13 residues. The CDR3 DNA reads TGCGCCAGCAGCTTGTTGGGGGGGCTCGAGCAGTACTTC. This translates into CASSLLGGLEQYF.

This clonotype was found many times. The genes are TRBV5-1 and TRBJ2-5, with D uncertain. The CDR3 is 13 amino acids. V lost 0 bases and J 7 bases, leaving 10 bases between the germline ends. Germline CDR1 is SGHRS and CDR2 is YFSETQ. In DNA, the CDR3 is TGCGCCAGCAGCTTGGAGGGCTCCGGGACCCAGTACTTC. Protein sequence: CASSLEGSGTQYF.

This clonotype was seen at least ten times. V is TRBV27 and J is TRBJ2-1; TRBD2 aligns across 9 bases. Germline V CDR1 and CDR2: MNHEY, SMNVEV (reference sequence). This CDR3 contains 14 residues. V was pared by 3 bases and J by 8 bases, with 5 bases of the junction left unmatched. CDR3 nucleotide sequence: TGTGCCAGCAGTTTGTTTGCGGGAGGGTATGAGCAGTTCTTC. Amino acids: CASSLFAGGYEQFF.

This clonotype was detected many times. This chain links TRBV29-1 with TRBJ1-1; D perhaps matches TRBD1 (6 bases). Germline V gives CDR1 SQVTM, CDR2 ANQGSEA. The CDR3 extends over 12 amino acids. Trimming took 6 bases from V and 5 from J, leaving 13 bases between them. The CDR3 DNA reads TGCAGCGTGACAGGCGAGCGAACTGAAGCTTTCTTT. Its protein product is CSVTGERTEAFF. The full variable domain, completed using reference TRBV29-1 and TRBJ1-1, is SAVISQKPSRDICQRGTSLTIQCQVDSQVTMMFWYRQQPGQSLTLIATANQGSEATYESGFVIDKFPISRPNLTFSTLTVSNMSPEDSSIYLCSVTGERTEAFFGQGTRLTVV.

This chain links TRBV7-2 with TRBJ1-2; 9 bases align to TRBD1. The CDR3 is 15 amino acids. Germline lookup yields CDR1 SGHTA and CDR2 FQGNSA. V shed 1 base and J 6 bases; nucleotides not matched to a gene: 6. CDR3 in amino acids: CASSLGSGQGDGYTF. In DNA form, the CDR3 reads TGTGCCAGCAGCTTAGGGTCGGGACAGGGAGATGGCTACACCTTC.

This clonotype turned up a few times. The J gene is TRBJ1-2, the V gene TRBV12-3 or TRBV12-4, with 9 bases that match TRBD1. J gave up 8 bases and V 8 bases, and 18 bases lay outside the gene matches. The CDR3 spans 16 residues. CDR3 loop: CASRRGRRTGEDGYTF. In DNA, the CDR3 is TGTGCCAGCCGTAGAGGTCGGAGGACAGGGGAGGACGGCTACACCTTC.

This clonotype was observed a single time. CDR3 in amino acids: CASSRIAGATDTQYF. The CDR3 DNA is TGCGCCAGCAGCCGTATAGCGGGTGCCACAGATACGCAGTATTTT. The chain employs TRBV4-1 and TRBJ2-3; 7 positions match TRBD2. This CDR3 has 15 amino acids. The V and J ends lost 4 bases and 2 bases, in that order; junction bases with no gene match: 6. CDR1 is MGHRA and CDR2 is YSYEKL in the germline V gene.

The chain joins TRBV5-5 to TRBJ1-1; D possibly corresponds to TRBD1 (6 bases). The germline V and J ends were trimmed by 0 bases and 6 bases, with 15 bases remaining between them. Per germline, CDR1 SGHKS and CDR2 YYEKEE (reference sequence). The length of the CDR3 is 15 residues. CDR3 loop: CASSLAGGGMAEAFF. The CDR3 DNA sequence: TGTGCCAGCAGCTTGGCCGGGGGCGGGATGGCTGAAGCTTTCTTT.

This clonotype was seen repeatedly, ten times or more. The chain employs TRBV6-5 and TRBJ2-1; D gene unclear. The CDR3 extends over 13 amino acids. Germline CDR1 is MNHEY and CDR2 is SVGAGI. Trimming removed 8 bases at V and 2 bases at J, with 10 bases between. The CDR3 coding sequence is TGTGCCAGCTCTCGCCGGACCTACAATGAGCAGTTCTTC. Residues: CASSRRTYNEQFF.

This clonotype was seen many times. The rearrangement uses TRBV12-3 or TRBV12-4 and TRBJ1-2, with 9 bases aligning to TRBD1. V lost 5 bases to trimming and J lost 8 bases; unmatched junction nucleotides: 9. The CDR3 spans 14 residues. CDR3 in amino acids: CASSLTGGENGYTF. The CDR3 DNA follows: TGTGCCAGCAGTCTTACAGGGGGCGAAAACGGCTACACCTTC.

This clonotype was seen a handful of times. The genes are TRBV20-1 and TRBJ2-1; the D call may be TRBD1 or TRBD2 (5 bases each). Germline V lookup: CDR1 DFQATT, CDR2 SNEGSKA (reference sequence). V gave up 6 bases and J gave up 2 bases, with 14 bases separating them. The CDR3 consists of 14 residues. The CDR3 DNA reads TGCAGTGCGCCGAGGGGCGGCCCCTACAATGAGCAGTTCTTC. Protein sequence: CSAPRGGPYNEQFF.

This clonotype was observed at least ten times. CDR3 sequence reads: CASSLIRGVAGYTF. The CDR3 DNA reads as TGTGCCAGCAGTTTAATCAGGGGAGTCGCTGGCTACACCTTC. This chain uses TRBV27 with TRBJ1-2, with a possible D match to TRBD1 (6 bases). V shed 2 bases and J shed 7 bases, with 14 bases lying between them. Germline values: CDR1 MNHEY, CDR2 SMNVEV (reference sequence). The length of the CDR3 is 14 residues.

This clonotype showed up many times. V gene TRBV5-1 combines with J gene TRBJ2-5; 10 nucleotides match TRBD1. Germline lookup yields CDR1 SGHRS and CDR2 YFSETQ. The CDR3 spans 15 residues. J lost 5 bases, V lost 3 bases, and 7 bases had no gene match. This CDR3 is CASSSPTGGSETQYF. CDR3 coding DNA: TGCGCCAGCAGCTCCCCGACAGGGGGCTCTGAGACCCAGTACTTC.